The text below deals with one T cell receptor (beta chain). The antigen remains unidentified. With 60 Vbeta and 13 Jbeta primers, the PCR was carried out. This table comes from immunoSEQ multiplex PCR, and its TCRdb copy is limited to in-frame clones, with some not included. The sample lists around 170,000 clones, around 77% occurring once. The data stem from a study of cytomegalovirus exposure and HLA in healthy donors. General study points: Across HLA loci, a later analysis found differing TCR association rates, with DRB1 most and HLA-C fewest.

Sequenced material: PBMCs. The origin of this receptor is a man in his fifties or sixties in good health and CMV-seronegative.

The CDR3 reads CASSPLGGRITDTQYF. The CDR3 DNA sequence: TGTGCCAGCAGCCCCCTCGGAGGGCGAATCACAGATACGCAGTATTTT. This rearrangement joins TRBV9 to TRBJ2-3, with D perhaps matching TRBD2 (6 bases). The CDR3 runs to 16 residues. V was cut by 4 bases and J by 2 bases, with 17 bases left in between. From germline, CDR1 is SGDLS and CDR2 YYNGEE.